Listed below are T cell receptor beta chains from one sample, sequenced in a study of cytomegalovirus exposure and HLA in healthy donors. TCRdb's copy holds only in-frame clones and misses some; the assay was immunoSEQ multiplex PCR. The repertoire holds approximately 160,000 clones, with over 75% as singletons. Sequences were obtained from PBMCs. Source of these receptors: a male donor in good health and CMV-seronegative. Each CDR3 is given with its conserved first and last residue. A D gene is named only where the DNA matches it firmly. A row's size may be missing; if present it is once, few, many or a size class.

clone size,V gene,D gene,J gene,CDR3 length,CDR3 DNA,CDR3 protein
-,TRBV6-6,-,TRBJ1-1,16,TGTGCCAGCAGTTACTCGCCAGGGGCTTCGAACACTGAAGCTTTCTTT,CASSYSPGASNTEAFF
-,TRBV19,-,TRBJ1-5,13,TGTGCCAGTAGTGACAGGCTTGGTCAGCCCCAGCATTTT,CASSDRLGQPQHF
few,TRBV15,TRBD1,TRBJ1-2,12,TGTGCCACAGGCCGAACAGGGGATGGCTACACCTTC,CATGRTGDGYTF
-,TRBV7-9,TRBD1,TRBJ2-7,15,TGTGCCAGCAGCTTAGGACAGGGGATCTCCTACGAGCAGTACTTC,CASSLGQGISYEQYF
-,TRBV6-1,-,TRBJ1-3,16,TGTGCCAGCAGTGCGGGGGAGACTACGCTTGGAAACACCATATATTTT,CASSAGETTLGNTIYF
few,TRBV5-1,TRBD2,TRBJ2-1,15,TGCGCCAGCAGCGGCGGGACTAGCGGCGACAATGAGCAGTTCTTC,CASSGGTSGDNEQFF
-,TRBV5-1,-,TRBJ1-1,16,TGCGCCAGCAGCACCCAATCTGGAGCGGGGGTCACTGAAGCTTTCTTT,CASSTQSGAGVTEAFF
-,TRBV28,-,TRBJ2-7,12,TGTGCCACCGACGAGGGGGTCGACGAGCAGTACTTC,CATDEGVDEQYF
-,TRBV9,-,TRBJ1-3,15,TGTGCCAGCAACCAAGGAGATCTATCTGGAAACACCATATATTTT,CASNQGDLSGNTIYF
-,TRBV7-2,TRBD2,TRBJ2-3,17,TGTGCCAGCAGCGTAGCTCTAGCGGGTTTAAGCACAAATACGCAGTATTTT,CASSVALAGLSTNTQYF
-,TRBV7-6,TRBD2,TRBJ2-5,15,TGTGCCAGCAGCCCCCGGACTAGCGGGGCAGAGACCCAGTACTTC,CASSPRTSGAETQYF
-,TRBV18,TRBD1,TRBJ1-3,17,TGTGCCAGCTCACCCCCCGGGACAGTCCACTCTGGAAACACCATATATTTT,CASSPPGTVHSGNTIYF
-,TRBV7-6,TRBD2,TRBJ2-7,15,TGTGCCAGCAGCTTAGCCGGGACTACGGAGTACGAGCAGTACTTC,CASSLAGTTEYEQYF
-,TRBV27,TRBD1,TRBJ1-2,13,TGTGCCAGCAGTTTATCCGGCAGGGGGGGCTACACCTTC,CASSLSGRGGYTF
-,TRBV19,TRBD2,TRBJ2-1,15,TGTGCCAGTAGCACTCAAGTAGCGGGAGGCAATGAGCAGTTCTTC,CASSTQVAGGNEQFF